These 4 T cell receptor beta chains were all obtained from the same sample, sequenced in a study of cytomegalovirus exposure and HLA in healthy donors. PCR amplification relied on 60 Vbeta primers (plus 13 Jbeta primers). Using immunoSEQ multiplex PCR, the repertoire was profiled, and TCRdb retains in-frame clones only, with some absent. Of approximately 70,000 clones listed, 74% are singletons. The specimen sequenced was PBMCs. The receptors were sampled from a woman aged 55-69 years in good health and CMV-seropositive.

The chain combines TRBV18 with TRBJ1-2, with 8 bases that match TRBD1. The CDR3 contains 15 residues. From germline, CDR1 is KGHSH and CDR2 LQKENI. After removal of 6 bases from V and 6 bases from J, the junction contained 12 bases not matched to a gene. The CDR3 protein is CASSPRFEQGDGYTF. CDR3 nucleotide sequence: TGTGCCAGCTCTCCCCGGTTTGAACAGGGGGATGGCTACACCTTC.

The V gene is TRBV30, the J gene TRBJ1-2; no clear D gene. Trimming left V 4 bases short and J 7 bases short, with 7 bases between. CDR3 size: 10 residues. Germline V gene data show CDR1 as GTSNPN and CDR2 as SVGIG (reference sequence). The CDR3 region has the DNA TGTGCCTGGATGGGCTCTGGCTACACCTTC. This gives the protein CAWMGSGYTF.

This clone appeared a single time. The chain combines TRBV19 with TRBJ1-1; no clear D. The CDR3 extends over 14 amino acids. Trimming took off 5 bases at V and 3 bases at J, with 13 bases between the two ends. The germline V gene encodes CDR1 LNHDA and CDR2 SQIVND (reference sequence). The CDR3 DNA sequence: TGTGCCAGTAGTCGTAGGACGGGAGACACTGAAGCTTTCTTT. It encodes CASSRRTGDTEAFF.

The V gene is TRBV16, the J gene TRBJ2-3, with D tentatively TRBD2 (5 bases). Trimming left V 2 bases short and J 1 base short, with 7 bases between. CDR3 length equals 14 residues. The V gene's germline CDR1 is KGHSY and CDR2 FQNENV. In DNA form, the CDR3 reads TGTGCCAGCAGCCAAAGCGGCGGCACAGATACGCAGTATTTT. Translated, it gives CASSQSGGTDTQYF.